This T cell receptor (beta chain) comes out of a study of chemoradiotherapy in HPV16-positive cancers. About the research overall: Functional T-cell assays on a couple of HPV16-positive patients' cells defined candidate HPV-specific clones and common TCR motifs. The study's findings and limits: The functional HPV-specific definition rests on just a couple of HPV16-positive patients. Candidate HPV-specific clones and E7-related TCR motifs grew in tumor during treatment.

As for this clone: What it recognizes is unknown.

The length of the CDR3 is 14 residues. From germline, CDR1 is MNHEY and CDR2 SVGAGI. The V segment lost 6 bases and the J segment 1 base; nucleotides outside the gene matches: 6. Sequencing was performed with immunoSEQ multiplex PCR; in TCRdb, only in-frame clones are kept and a portion is missing. Of fewer than 30,000 clones detected, approximately 94% appear once; the ten largest clones hold 2.5% to 3%. Repertoires were sampled repeatedly during chemoradiotherapy. The sample was taken from a patient who underwent chemoradiotherapy. This TCR was recovered from a human donor with HPV-associated anogenital cancer. V and J are TRBV6-5 and TRBJ2-7, with 7 bases that match TRBD2. CDR3 sequence reads: CASSPGGYSYEQYF. DNA for the CDR3: TGTGCCAGCAGCCCCGGGGGGTATTCCTACGAGCAGTACTTC.